The clone carrying this TCR beta chain was recorded once. No antigen is known for it. The sample comes from a study of Graves' ophthalmopathy and Graves' hyperthyroidism. Across the study: Before any treatment was given, at initial diagnosis, peripheral blood was collected. General observations from the study: Thyroid clonotypes that were expanded above 0.001 frequency mostly also appeared in blood.

This CDR3 comprises 13 residues. Trimming took off 3 bases at V and 2 bases at J, with 6 bases between the two ends. CDR1 MNHEY and CDR2 SMNVEV come from the germline V gene (reference sequence). The authors defined stable hyperthyroidism as no ophthalmopathy within 18 months of follow-up. Other autoimmune diseases, uncontrolled infections, pregnancy and lactation each led to patient exclusion. For repertoire sequencing, the TCR beta CDR3 regions were amplified from RNA transcripts. The library came from an HTBI-primed first-round RT-PCR and a second-round multiplex PCR. TCRdb reprocessed the multiplex PCR reads with MiXCR, giving one entry per CDR3 protein. The profile shows 500,000 to 700,000 distinct CDR3 sequences, 20% to 25% of them singletons.

Sequencing input: peripheral blood. The chain carries TRBV27 and TRBJ2-3; D is undetermined. The TCR sequence derives from a woman aged 18-35 years with stable Graves' hyperthyroidism. Some clones in this sample may be carry-over from other donors' samples. CDR3 region: CASSFPNTDTQYF. As DNA, the CDR3 is TGTGCCAGCAGTTTCCCCAACACAGATACGCAGTATTTT.